This T cell receptor (beta chain) came from a study of vaccination and CD4 T cells after COVID-19. Scientists ran DNA taken from cultured CD4+ T cells through the Oncomine TCR Beta short-read assay for sequencing. MiXCR, applied by TCRdb to the PCR reads, yields one record per CDR3 protein. In the table there are about 13,000 distinct CDR3 sequences, more than 35% of which are singletons. As concerns this clonotype: Its specificity is not known.

Treatment in this sample: approximately 10-day PBMC culture with coronavirus spike peptide pools or control peptides (ViraFEST assay). Expanded clonotypes were found by TCR sequencing after peptide-pool stimulation (ViraFEST). At both days 3 and 7, half the medium was replaced with fresh IL-2 medium. The CDR3 extends over 13 amino acids. Germline-derived CDR1 and CDR2 are DFQATT and SNEGSKA (reference sequence). Trimming removed 5 bases from V and 8 bases from J; junction bases left unmatched: 8. The specimen was CD4+ T cells from blood, cultured in vitro, collected after SARS-CoV-2 vaccination. The origin of this receptor is a human donor who had recovered from COVID-19. The chain has TRBV20-1 and TRBJ2-1; 8 nucleotides match TRBD2. CDR3 DNA sequence: TGCAGTGCTGAACGGACTAGCTGGGATGAGCAGTTCTTC. Translating gives CSAERTSWDEQFF.